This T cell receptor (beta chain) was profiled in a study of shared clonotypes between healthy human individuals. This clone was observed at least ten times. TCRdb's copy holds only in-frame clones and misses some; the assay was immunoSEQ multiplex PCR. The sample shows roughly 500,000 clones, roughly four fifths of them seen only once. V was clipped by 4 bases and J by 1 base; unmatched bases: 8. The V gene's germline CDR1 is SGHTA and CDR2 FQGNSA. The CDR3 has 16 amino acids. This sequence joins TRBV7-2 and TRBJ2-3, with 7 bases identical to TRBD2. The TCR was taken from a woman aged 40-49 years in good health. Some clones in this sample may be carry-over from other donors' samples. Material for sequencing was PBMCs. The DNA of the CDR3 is TGTGCCAGCAGCTCCCAGCGGGGACTGGGCACAGATACGCAGTATTTT. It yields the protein CASSSQRGLGTDTQYF.